This T cell receptor (beta chain) was captured by sequencing in a study of T cells in Graves' hyperthyroidism and ophthalmopathy. Germline values: CDR1 LNHDA, CDR2 SQIVND (reference sequence). CDR3 length: 18 residues. Trimming removed 3 bases from V and 0 bases from J; junction bases left unmatched: 4. Pregnant or lactating patients were excluded, as were those with uncontrolled infection or other autoimmune disease. What was amplified from RNA transcripts were TCR beta CDR3 regions. When the TCR CDR3 underwent first-round RT-PCR, the HTBI primer set was used. TCRdb re-called the multiplex PCR reads through MiXCR, storing one row per CDR3 protein. The sample holds about 560,000 distinct CDR3 sequences, 16% seen once.

The sample comprised blood. The origin of this receptor is a woman aged 18-29 years with Graves' hyperthyroidism. This chain links TRBV19 with TRBJ2-3; 15 bases fit TRBD2. CDR3 nucleotide sequence: TGTGCCAGTAGTATGGGACTAGCGGGGGGAACTAGCACAGATACGCAGTATTTT. Its translation: CASSMGLAGGTSTDTQYF.